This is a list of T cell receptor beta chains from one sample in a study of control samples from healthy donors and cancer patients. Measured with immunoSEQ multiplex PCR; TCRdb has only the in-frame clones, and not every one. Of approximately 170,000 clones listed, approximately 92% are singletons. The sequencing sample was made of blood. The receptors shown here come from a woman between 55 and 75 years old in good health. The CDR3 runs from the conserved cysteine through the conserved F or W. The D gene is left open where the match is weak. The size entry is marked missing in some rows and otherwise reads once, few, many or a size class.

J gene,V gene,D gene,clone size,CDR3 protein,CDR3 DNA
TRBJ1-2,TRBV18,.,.,CASSPPNPYGYTF,TGTGCCAGCTCACCACCGAATCCATACGGCTACACCTTC
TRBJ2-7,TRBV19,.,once,CASSTVEGMLSPSEQYF,TGTGCCAGTAGTACGGTTGAGGGTATGTTATCTCCCTCCGAGCAGTACTTC
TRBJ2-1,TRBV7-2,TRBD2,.,CASSLTGLGSNEQFF,TGTGCCAGCAGCCTAACGGGACTAGGTTCCAATGAGCAGTTCTTC
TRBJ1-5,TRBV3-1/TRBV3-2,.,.,CASSQGAGHQPQHF,TGTGCCAGCAGCCAAGGAGCAGGTCATCAGCCCCAGCATTTT
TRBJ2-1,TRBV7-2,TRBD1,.,CASRPTGQFFHEQFF,TGTGCCAGCAGGCCAACGGGACAGTTTTTTCATGAGCAGTTCTTC
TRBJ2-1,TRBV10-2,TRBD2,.,CASRTSGRRDGEQFF,TGCGCCAGTAGGACTAGCGGAAGACGAGATGGGGAGCAGTTCTTC
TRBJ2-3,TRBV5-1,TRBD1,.,CASSFQGVGTDTQYF,TGCGCCAGCAGCTTTCAGGGGGTGGGGACAGATACGCAGTATTTT
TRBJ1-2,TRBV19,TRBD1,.,CASSGEGQIYGYTF,TGTGCCAGTAGTGGAGAGGGACAGATCTATGGCTACACCTTC
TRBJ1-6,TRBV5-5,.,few,CASSLSSRANSPLHF,TGTGCCAGCAGCTTGAGCTCCAGGGCTAATTCACCCCTCCACTTT
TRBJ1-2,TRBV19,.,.,CASSISVGNGYTF,TGTGCCAGTAGTATATCGGTCGGTAATGGCTACACCTTC
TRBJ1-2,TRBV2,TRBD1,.,CASSEGTGGPSGYGYTF,TGTGCCAGCAGTGAAGGGACAGGGGGACCTTCGGGCTATGGCTACACCTTC
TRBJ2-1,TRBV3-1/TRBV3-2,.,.,CASSQVYNEQFF,TGTGCCAGCAGCCAGGTCTACAATGAGCAGTTCTTC
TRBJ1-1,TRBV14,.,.,CASSQGKASDIVGTEAFF,TGTGCCAGCAGCCAAGGAAAGGCCTCGGACATTGTCGGCACTGAAGCTTTCTTT
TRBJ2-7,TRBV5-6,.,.,CASSLAGVEYF,TGTGCCAGCAGCTTGGCGGGGGTGGAGTACTTC
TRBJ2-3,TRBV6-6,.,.,CASSLSRGGSTDTQYF,TGTGCCAGCAGTTTGTCCAGGGGCGGTAGCACAGATACGCAGTATTTT
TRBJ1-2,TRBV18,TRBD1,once,CASSPQMTGADGYTF,TGTGCCAGCTCACCCCAAATGACAGGGGCGGATGGCTACACCTTC
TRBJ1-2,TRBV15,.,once,CATSRDVGRGYGYTF,TGTGCCACCAGCAGAGATGTTGGGCGAGGCTATGGCTACACCTTC
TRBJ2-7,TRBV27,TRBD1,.,CASRPQFGTGAYEQYF,TGTGCCAGCAGACCACAGTTTGGGACAGGGGCCTACGAGCAGTACTTC
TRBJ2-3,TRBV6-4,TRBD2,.,CASSAETSGNTDTQYF,TGTGCCAGCAGCGCGGAGACTAGCGGCAACACAGATACGCAGTATTTT
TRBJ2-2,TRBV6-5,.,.,CASSLRFTGELFF,TGTGCCAGCAGCCTCAGGTTCACCGGGGAGCTGTTTTTT
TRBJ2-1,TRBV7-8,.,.,CASSQGTPFYNEQFF,TGTGCCAGCAGCCAAGGGACACCTTTCTACAATGAGCAGTTCTTC
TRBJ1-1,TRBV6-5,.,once,CASSYLGRGGTEAFF,TGTGCCAGCAGTTACTTGGGCCGAGGGGGCACTGAAGCTTTCTTT
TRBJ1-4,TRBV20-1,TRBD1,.,CSASNRGFDEKLFF,TGCAGTGCTAGTAACAGGGGATTTGATGAAAAACTGTTTTTT
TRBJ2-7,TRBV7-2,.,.,CASSLGQVGAYEQYF,TGTGCCAGCAGCTTAGGCCAGGTAGGCGCCTACGAGCAGTACTTC
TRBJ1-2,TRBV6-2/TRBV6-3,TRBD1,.,CASSRRTGNYGYTF,TGTGCCAGCAGCAGAAGGACAGGGAACTATGGCTACACCTTC
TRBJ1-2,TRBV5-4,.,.,CASSLVLDINYGYTF,TGTGCCAGCAGCTTGGTTCTGGACATTAACTATGGCTACACCTTC
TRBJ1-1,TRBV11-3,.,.,CASSPAGMNTEAFF,TGTGCCAGCAGCCCCGCGGGGATGAACACTGAAGCTTTCTTT
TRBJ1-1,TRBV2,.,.,CASSDWRENTEAFF,TGTGCCAGCAGTGATTGGAGAGAGAACACTGAAGCTTTCTTT